A selection of T cell receptor beta chains follows, all from one sample in a study of blood T cell repertoires in COVID-19. TCRdb's copy holds only in-frame clones and misses some; the assay was immunoSEQ multiplex PCR. The table lists 30,000 to 40,000 clones, 85% to 90% of them singletons. Sequences were obtained from peripheral blood. The source of these receptors is a man aged 55 to 70 with active or convalescent COVID-19. The CDR3 runs from the conserved cysteine through the conserved F or W. A D gene is named only where the DNA matches it firmly. Part of the rows lack a size; the others show once, few, many or a class for expanded clones.

CDR3aa | CDR3nt | j_gene | len | d_gene | v_gene | abundance
CASSLTGLAGVFSSYNEQFF | TGTGCCAGCAGCTTAACGGGACTAGCGGGAGTTTTTAGCTCCTACAATGAGCAGTTCTTC | TRBJ2-1 | 20 | TRBD2 | TRBV7-6 | NA
CASSLIGQGVSGEQYF | TGTGCCAGCAGTTTAATCGGACAGGGGGTGTCGGGTGAGCAGTACTTC | TRBJ2-7 | 16 | TRBD1 | TRBV27 | NA
CASSATGAQETQYF | TGTGCCAGCAGCGCGACAGGGGCCCAAGAGACCCAGTACTTC | TRBJ2-5 | 14 | TRBD1 | TRBV27 | NA
CSASRQGQGYGYTF | TGCAGTGCTAGTAGACAGGGCCAAGGCTATGGCTACACCTTC | TRBJ1-2 | 14 | TRBD1 | TRBV20-1 | NA
CASSSRVPNEKLFF | TGTGCCAGCAGCTCCAGGGTGCCTAATGAAAAACTGTTTTTT | TRBJ1-4 | 14 | NA | TRBV6-5 | NA
CASSDRGQSKNIQYF | TGTGCCAGCAGTGACAGGGGGCAGTCCAAAAACATTCAGTACTTC | TRBJ2-4 | 15 | TRBD1 | TRBV28 | NA
CASTGTQNSPLHF | TGTGCCAGTACCGGGACTCAGAATTCACCCCTCCACTTT | TRBJ1-6 | 13 | NA | TRBV18 | NA
CASSLGQRTNEQFF | TGTGCCAGCAGCTTAGGGCAGCGGACCAATGAGCAGTTCTTC | TRBJ2-1 | 14 | NA | TRBV7-3 | NA
CASSQVAGRRQQGGELFF | TGTGCCAGCAGCCAAGTTGCTGGGAGAAGACAACAAGGCGGGGAGCTGTTTTTT | TRBJ2-2 | 18 | NA | TRBV4-2 | NA
CASSPVDRVVAFF | TGTGCCAGCAGTCCAGTGGACAGGGTGGTCGCTTTCTTT | TRBJ1-1 | 13 | TRBD1 | TRBV28 | NA
CAISVVDNEQFF | TGTGCCATCAGTGTAGTGGACAATGAGCAGTTCTTC | TRBJ2-1 | 12 | NA | TRBV10-3 | NA
CASSPPAGQETQYF | TGTGCCAGCTCACCACCGGCAGGACAAGAGACCCAGTACTTC | TRBJ2-5 | 14 | NA | TRBV18 | NA
CASSLDGRYNEQFF | TGTGCCAGCAGCTTAGATGGGAGGTACAATGAGCAGTTCTTC | TRBJ2-1 | 14 | NA | TRBV7-6 | NA
CASSSNRERATYNEQFF | TGTGCCAGCAGTTCGAATCGGGAGCGGGCAACCTACAATGAGCAGTTCTTC | TRBJ2-1 | 17 | NA | TRBV27 | NA
CSVGLAEYEQYF | TGCAGCGTTGGACTAGCGGAATACGAGCAGTACTTC | TRBJ2-7 | 12 | TRBD2 | TRBV29-1 | NA
CASSYSWGGYETQYF | TGTGCCAGCAGTTACTCTTGGGGGGGCTATGAGACCCAGTACTTC | TRBJ2-5 | 15 | NA | TRBV6-5 | NA
CSVGTGVYEQYF | TGCAGCGTTGGGACAGGCGTATACGAGCAGTACTTC | TRBJ2-7 | 12 | TRBD1 | TRBV29-1 | NA
CASSPGGGSSYNEQFF | TGTGCCAGCTCACCGGGCGGGGGGTCCTCCTACAATGAGCAGTTCTTC | TRBJ2-1 | 16 | TRBD2 | TRBV18 | NA
CARLIVDQPQHF | TGTGCCAGGCTTATAGTTGATCAGCCCCAGCATTTT | TRBJ1-5 | 12 | NA | TRBV6-4 | NA
CATSGSGTSGSPLYNEQFF | TGTGCCACCAGTGGCTCCGGGACTAGCGGGAGTCCCCTTTACAATGAGCAGTTCTTC | TRBJ2-1 | 19 | TRBD2 | TRBV24-1 | NA
CASSIAPWGERRVETQYF | TGTGCCAGTAGTATAGCCCCCTGGGGAGAACGAAGGGTAGAGACCCAGTACTTC | TRBJ2-5 | 18 | NA | TRBV19 | few
CASSFTAGMPGKQYF | TGTGCCAGCAGTTTCACGGCAGGGATGCCTGGGAAGCAGTACTTC | TRBJ2-7 | 15 | NA | TRBV28 | NA
CSASEGPSTEAFF | TGCAGTGCTAGTGAGGGGCCCAGCACTGAAGCTTTCTTT | TRBJ1-1 | 13 | NA | TRBV20-1 | NA
CASSLVFGQGGLADYEQYF | TGCGCCAGCAGCTTGGTCTTTGGTCAGGGGGGACTAGCGGACTACGAGCAGTACTTC | TRBJ2-7 | 19 | TRBD2 | TRBV5-1 | few
CASNFGANEKLFF | TGTGCCAGCAATTTCGGAGCTAATGAAAAACTGTTTTTT | TRBJ1-4 | 13 | NA | TRBV7-2 | NA
CASSYRELNQPQHF | TGTGCCAGCAGCTACAGGGAATTGAACCAGCCCCAGCATTTT | TRBJ1-5 | 14 | NA | TRBV28 | NA
CASSEAWVADPFEGKETQYF | TGTGCCAGCAGTGAAGCGTGGGTAGCGGACCCCTTTGAAGGGAAAGAGACCCAGTACTTC | TRBJ2-5 | 20 | NA | TRBV6-1 | NA
CASSGTGDSYNEQFF | TGCGCCAGCAGCGGGACAGGGGACTCCTACAATGAGCAGTTCTTC | TRBJ2-1 | 15 | TRBD1 | TRBV5-1 | NA
CASSPNGQGPGELFF | TGTGCCAGTAGTCCAAACGGACAGGGTCCCGGGGAGCTGTTTTTT | TRBJ2-2 | 15 | TRBD1 | TRBV19 | NA
CASSQLAGGSYEQYF | TGCGCCAGCAGCCAACTAGCGGGAGGGTCCTACGAGCAGTACTTC | TRBJ2-7 | 15 | TRBD2 | TRBV4-3 | NA
CASSFPGLAGVLYF | TGTGCCAGCAGTTTCCCGGGACTAGCGGGAGTTCTGTACTTC | TRBJ2-7 | 14 | TRBD2 | TRBV27 | NA